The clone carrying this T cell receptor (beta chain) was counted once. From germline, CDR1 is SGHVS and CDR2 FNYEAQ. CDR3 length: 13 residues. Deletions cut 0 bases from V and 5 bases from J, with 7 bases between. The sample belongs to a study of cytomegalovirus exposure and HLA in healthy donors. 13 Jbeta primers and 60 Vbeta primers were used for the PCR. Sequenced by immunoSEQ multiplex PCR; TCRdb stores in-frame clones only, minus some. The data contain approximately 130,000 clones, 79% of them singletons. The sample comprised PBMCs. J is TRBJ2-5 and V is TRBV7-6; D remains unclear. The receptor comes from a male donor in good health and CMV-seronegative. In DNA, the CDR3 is TGTGCCAGCAGCTTAGCCCTTCGGGAGACCCAGTACTTC. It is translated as CASSLALRETQYF. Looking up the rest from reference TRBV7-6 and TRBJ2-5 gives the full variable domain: GAGVSQSPRYKVTKRGQDVALRCDPISGHVSLYWYRQALGQGPEFLTYFNYEAQQDKSGLPNDRFSAERPEGSISTLTIQRTEQRDSAMYRCASSLALRETQYFGPGTRLLVL.